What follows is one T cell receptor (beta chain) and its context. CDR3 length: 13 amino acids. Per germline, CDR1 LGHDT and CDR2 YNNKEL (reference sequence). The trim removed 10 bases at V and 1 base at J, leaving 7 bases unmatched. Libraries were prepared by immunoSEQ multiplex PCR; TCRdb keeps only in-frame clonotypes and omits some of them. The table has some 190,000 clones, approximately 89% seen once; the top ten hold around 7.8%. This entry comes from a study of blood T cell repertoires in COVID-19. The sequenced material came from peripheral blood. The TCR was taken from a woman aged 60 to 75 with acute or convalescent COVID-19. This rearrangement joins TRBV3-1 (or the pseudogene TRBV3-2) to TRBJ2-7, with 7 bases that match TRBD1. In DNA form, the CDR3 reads TGTGCCACCGGGACAGCCCCATCCTACGAGCAGTACTTC. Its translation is CATGTAPSYEQYF.